This T cell receptor (beta chain) was observed in a study of blood T cells in healthy people across ages. Across the whole study: About one barcoded beta molecule was captured per two T cells (by template switching). The study's findings and limits: Whereas aged donors had fewer naive CD4+ cells, long-lived donors had more of them and higher diversity.

A remark on this clonotype: Its target is not known.

Using a J-beta primer mix together with a sample-barcoded 5' primer, a second PCR was run for about 7 to 12 cycles. CDR3-containing paired-end reads numbered at least 2.5 million in each sample. One entry per CDR3 protein results from TCRdb running MiXCR on the 5' RACE reads. The data hold about 690,000 distinct CDR3 sequences, with roughly 43% observed a single time. The CDR3 is 14 amino acids. V shed 5 bases and J 4 bases; nucleotides not matched to a gene: 7. Per sample, no less than 5 micrograms of total RNA were extracted. This sequence was found in an older man in good health. The chain carries TRBV12-3 or TRBV12-4 and TRBJ2-7; TRBD1 agrees at 8 bases. Source material: blood. The CDR3, as DNA: TGTGCCAGCAGTCCCCAGGGGGCGGATTACGAGCAGTACTTC. Translating it yields CASSPQGADYEQYF.